The rows below give T cell receptor beta chains drawn from one sample of a study of blood T cell repertoires in COVID-19. Profiled with immunoSEQ multiplex PCR; TCRdb holds only in-frame clones, not every one. The sample yields some 100,000 clones, more than 75% seen once. The sample comprised peripheral blood. The receptors originated from a woman at least 80 years old with active COVID-19. Each CDR3 is given with its conserved first and last residue. The order of the fields is clone size, D gene, J gene, V gene, CDR3 DNA, CDR3 protein. The D gene is left open where the match is weak. Some rows mark clone size as missing; the rest say once, few, many or name a class of expanded clone.

>-|-|TRBJ2-6|TRBV18
TGTGCCAGCTCACCAGCGGTCTCTGGGGCCAACGTCCTGACTTTC
CASSPAVSGANVLTF
>-|-|TRBJ1-5|TRBV7-8
TGTGCCAGCAGCTTAGCTGGCAGGGGCCAGGGTCAGCCCCAGCATTTT
CASSLAGRGQGQPQHF
>-|TRBD2|TRBJ2-3|TRBV19
TGTGCCAGTAGCCCTAGCGGTAGCACAGATACGCAGTATTTT
CASSPSGSTDTQYF
>-|TRBD1|TRBJ1-4|TRBV7-3
TGTGCCAGCAGCTTGGGACAGGGTGAAAAACTGTTTTTT
CASSLGQGEKLFF
>-|-|TRBJ1-1|TRBV4-1
TGCGCCAGCAGCCAAGATCCGGGGGTGACTGAAGCTTTCTTT
CASSQDPGVTEAFF
>-|-|TRBJ1-5|TRBV21-1
TGTGCCAGCAGCGTCAGGAATCAGCCCCAGCATTTT
CASSVRNQPQHF
>-|TRBD2|TRBJ2-5|TRBV20-1
TGCAGTGCTAGTCCCACAGGACTAGCGGGAGGAGGGGCCCAGTACTTC
CSASPTGLAGGGAQYF
>-|TRBD2|TRBJ2-1|TRBV27
TGTGCCAGCAGTTTTTTGGCTAGCGGGAGTCGGGATGAGCAGTTCTTC
CASSFLASGSRDEQFF
>-|-|TRBJ1-4|TRBV24-1
TGTGCCACCAGTGATGCAGGCGCTAATGAAAAACTGTTTTTT
CATSDAGANEKLFF
>-|-|TRBJ2-5|TRBV20-1
TGCAGTCACAGGTCCGGAGAGACCCAGTACTTC
CSHRSGETQYF
>few|TRBD1|TRBJ2-7|TRBV6-2/TRBV6-3
TGTGCCAGCAGTTACGGGACAGGGGCCTACGAGCAGTACTTC
CASSYGTGAYEQYF
>-|-|TRBJ2-1|TRBV5-6
TGTGCCAGCAGCCGGACAGCCGGAATGCAGTTCTTC
CASSRTAGMQFF
>-|TRBD1|TRBJ1-2|TRBV18
TGTGCCAGCTCACTGACAGGGGACTATGGCTACACCTTC
CASSLTGDYGYTF
>-|-|TRBJ2-7|TRBV9
TGTGCCAGCAGCGCCGTAGGGGGGGAGGTTGGCGAGCAGTACTTC
CASSAVGGEVGEQYF
>few|-|TRBJ2-7|TRBV5-1
TGCGCCAGCAGCTTGGCTGGCTCAAACTACGAGCAGTACTTC
CASSLAGSNYEQYF
>-|-|TRBJ2-7|TRBV6-5
TGTGCCAGCAGCCAAGAGGCGGGGTTCTCCTACGAGCAGTACTTC
CASSQEAGFSYEQYF
>-|TRBD2|TRBJ2-1|TRBV7-2
TGTGCCAGTATGCGGCGGGAGAATCGCAATGAGCAGTTCTTC
CASMRRENRNEQFF
>once|TRBD2|TRBJ2-5|TRBV5-1
TGCGCCAGCAGCTTACGACTAGCGGGAGAGGGAGAGACCCAGTACTTC
CASSLRLAGEGETQYF
>-|-|TRBJ2-2|TRBV3-1/TRBV3-2
TGTGCCAGCAGCCAAGAATTCGGGCAGGGGAACACCGGGGAGCTGTTTTTT
CASSQEFGQGNTGELFF
>once|-|TRBJ1-5|TRBV14
TGTGCCAGCAGCCAAGTCACTATGACCAATCAGCCCCAGCATTTT
CASSQVTMTNQPQHF
>-|-|TRBJ2-5|TRBV7-9
TGTGCCAGCAGCGAATACAGGGAAGAGACCCAGTACTTC
CASSEYREETQYF
>-|-|TRBJ1-2|TRBV5-1
TGCGCCAGCAGTATGGGAGGGACGTTTGGCTACACCTTC
CASSMGGTFGYTF
>-|TRBD1|TRBJ1-2|TRBV7-3
TGTGCCAGCAGCTTATCCAGGGGGCTTGGCTACACCTTC
CASSLSRGLGYTF
>-|-|TRBJ2-5|TRBV15
TGTGCCACCAGCAGAGTTATACAAGAGACCCAGTACTTC
CATSRVIQETQYF
>-|TRBD2|TRBJ2-1|TRBV28
TGTGCCAGCTCGACTAGCGCCTACAATGAGCAGTTCTTC
CASSTSAYNEQFF
>-|TRBD2|TRBJ2-3|TRBV5-1
TGCGCCAGCAGCTTTGTAACGACCCGTAGCGGGGTTAGCACAGATACGCAGTATTTT
CASSFVTTRSGVSTDTQYF
>-|TRBD2|TRBJ2-5|TRBV10-3
TGTGCCATCAGTCGAACCTTAGCGGGAGTGCGGGAGACCCAGTACTTC
CAISRTLAGVRETQYF
>-|-|TRBJ1-3|TRBV6-1
TGTGCCAGCAGTGAACCGGCAGGGAATGGAAACACCATATATTTT
CASSEPAGNGNTIYF
>-|-|TRBJ2-1|TRBV27
TGTGCCAGCAGTTTGAAAATCAGGGTAGAGCAGTTCTTC
CASSLKIRVEQFF
>once|-|TRBJ2-7|TRBV11-2
TGTGCCAGCAGCTTAGCGACTATCTACGAGCAGTACTTC
CASSLATIYEQYF
>-|-|TRBJ2-1|TRBV3-1/TRBV3-2
TGTGCCAGCAGCCATCTCCCGGGTGATGAGCAGTTCTTC
CASSHLPGDEQFF
>-|TRBD1|TRBJ1-2|TRBV18
TGTGCCAGCTCACTTGGGACAGGGGTTAACTATGGCTACACCTTC
CASSLGTGVNYGYTF
>-|-|TRBJ2-3|TRBV24-1
TGTGCCACCAGTGAATCCGGGACGCAGCGGGTCGATACGCAGTATTTT
CATSESGTQRVDTQYF
>-|TRBD2|TRBJ2-2|TRBV5-4
TGTGCCAGCAGCTTGGGACTAGCGGGAGCGCCCGGGGAGCTGTTTTTT
CASSLGLAGAPGELFF
>-|TRBD2|TRBJ2-1|TRBV4-3
TGCGCCAGCAGCCAAGATAGAGGACTAGCGGGAGTTTTCTACAATGAGCAGTTCTTC
CASSQDRGLAGVFYNEQFF
>-|-|TRBJ2-5|TRBV15
TGTGCCACCAGCGTCAGTAGGGGAACTCAAGAGACCCAGTACTTC
CATSVSRGTQETQYF
>-|TRBD1|TRBJ2-3|TRBV7-6
TGTGCCAGCAGCCCACAGGGGGACAGGGGTAGCACAGATACGCAGTATTTT
CASSPQGDRGSTDTQYF
>-|-|TRBJ2-5|TRBV4-2
TGTGCCAGCAGCCAAGATCTTATGGAGACCCAGTACTTC
CASSQDLMETQYF
>-|-|TRBJ2-7|TRBV5-4
TGTGCCAGCAGCCCGCAGACTTCTAGCTCCTACGAGCAGTACTTC
CASSPQTSSSYEQYF
>-|TRBD1|TRBJ2-7|TRBV7-6
TGTGCCAGCAGCCCTCAGACAGGGGGTCCCTACGAGCAGTACTTC
CASSPQTGGPYEQYF
>-|TRBD2|TRBJ2-5|TRBV18
TGTGCCAGCTCACCGACTAGCGGGAGTTTAGAGACCCAGTACTTC
CASSPTSGSLETQYF
>few|-|TRBJ2-7|TRBV11-1
TGTGCCAGCAGCCCCGAGGAGGACGAGCAGTACTTC
CASSPEEDEQYF
>few|TRBD1|TRBJ2-4|TRBV6-2/TRBV6-3
TGTGCCAGCAGCCTGATCGGACAGGGGGCCAAAAACATTCAGTACTTC
CASSLIGQGAKNIQYF
>-|-|TRBJ2-3|TRBV15
TGTGCCACCAGCAGATCAGGGAACACAGATACGCAGTATTTT
CATSRSGNTDTQYF
>-|TRBD1|TRBJ2-4|TRBV28
TGTGCCAGCGCTACGGCCGGGACAGCACAAACCAAAAACATTCAGTACTTC
CASATAGTAQTKNIQYF
>-|TRBD2|TRBJ2-3|TRBV19
TGTGCCAGTAGTACTCCAGGACTAGCGGGAGGCGCAGATACGCAGTATTTT
CASSTPGLAGGADTQYF